These 19 T cell receptor beta chains share one sample of origin, sequenced in a study of blood T cell repertoires in COVID-19. Produced via immunoSEQ multiplex PCR; TCRdb's table is partial and in-frame only. Altogether 77,000 or so clones are present, around 83% being singletons, with the ten largest covering roughly 5.7%. Material for sequencing was peripheral blood. Every receptor here comes from an older woman with acute or convalescent COVID-19.

V gene TRBV2 combines with J gene TRBJ2-7; 7 nucleotides match TRBD1. CDR1 and CDR2 (germline): SNHLY, FYNNEI. The CDR3 consists of 13 residues. Losses at the gene ends were 6 bases for V and 1 base for J; bases not matched to a gene: 3. The chain's CDR3 is CASRETGSYEQYF. In DNA form, the CDR3 reads TGTGCCAGCAGGGAGACAGGGTCCTACGAGCAGTACTTC.

The chain joins TRBV12-3 or TRBV12-4 to TRBJ1-3; D is unresolved. The ends were cut back, 3 bases at V and 2 bases at J, with 5 bases in the middle. This CDR3 comprises 13 residues. CDR3 nucleotide sequence: TGTGCCAGCAGTTTGGCAGCTGGAAACACCATATATTTT. Translation gives CASSLAAGNTIYF.

In this sample, this clone turned up a few times. The gene calls are TRBV4-2 and TRBJ1-1, with no clear D. The CDR3 extends over 17 amino acids. Germline V gene sequence: CDR1 LGHNA, CDR2 YNFKEQ. V was shortened by 0 bases and J by 2 bases, with 16 bases between the two germline ends. CDR3 sequence reads: CASSQEVEAFRNTEAFF. CDR3 in DNA: TGTGCCAGCAGCCAAGAAGTCGAGGCGTTTAGAAACACTGAAGCTTTCTTT.

The genes are TRBV6-5 and TRBJ1-1, with 7 bases aligning to TRBD1. The junction had 10 bases not matched to a gene; V was cut back by 11 bases and J by 1 base. CDR1 and CDR2 from the germline V gene are MNHEY and SVGAGI. The CDR3 sequence is 14 residues long. DNA of the CDR3: TGTGCCGGGAGTAGGACAGGAGGGAACACTGAAGCTTTCTTT. The encoded protein is CAGSRTGGNTEAFF.

Regarding this clone: The junction and the germline gene differ at one end; a read error may be behind it. The chain employs TRBV6-5 and TRBJ2-7; 7 bases are a match to TRBD1. The CDR3 runs 16 residues. Looked up from germline, CDR1 is MNHEY and CDR2 is SVGAGI. CDR3 DNA: TGTGCCAGCAGTAACTCTCGACAGGGTCGATTCACCGAGCAGTACTTC. It encodes CASSNSRQGRFTEQYF.

The chain is built from TRBV2 and TRBJ1-5, with TRBD1 matching 9 bases. The V gene's germline CDR1 is SNHLY and CDR2 FYNNEI. This CDR3 is 17 amino acids long. J lost 0 bases, V lost 7 bases, and 10 bases had no gene match. The DNA for the CDR3 is TGTGCCAGCATCCGGGACAGGGCTCTATATAGCAATCAGCCCCAGCATTTT. It codes for CASIRDRALYSNQPQHF.

The chain carries TRBV5-1 and TRBJ1-4; TRBD1 matches at 8 bases. Losses at the gene ends were 5 bases for V and 8 bases for J; bases not matched to a gene: 8. The CDR3 is 14 residues long. Germline CDR1 reads SGHRS; CDR2 reads YFSETQ. CDR3 amino acids: CASRPDRGGEKLFF. CDR3 in DNA: TGCGCCAGCAGACCCGACAGGGGTGGAGAAAAACTGTTTTTT.

This chain links TRBV5-4 with TRBJ1-1; 8 bases match TRBD1. Germline trimming cut 3 bases from V and 2 bases from J; bases unmatched to any gene: 3. Germline CDR1 reads SGHNT; CDR2 reads YYREEE (reference sequence). This CDR3 is 14 amino acids long. CDR3 bases: TGTGCCAGCAGCTCGGGACAGGCAAACACTGAAGCTTTCTTT. Its translation is CASSSGQANTEAFF.

V is TRBV10-3 and J is TRBJ1-6, with D unclear. The CDR3 contains 13 residues. Trimming took off 6 bases at V and 10 bases at J, with 13 bases between the two ends. Germline-derived CDR1 and CDR2 are ENHRY and SYGVKD. The CDR3 region has the DNA TGTGCCATCAGCGGGGTTGAATACTCACCCCTCCACTTT. Protein sequence: CAISGVEYSPLHF.

This chain links TRBV9 with TRBJ2-7; possibly TRBD2 for D (6 bases). This CDR3 spans 16 amino acids. Germline V gene data show CDR1 as SGDLS and CDR2 as YYNGEE. The V gene lost 0 bases and the J gene lost 7 bases, with 20 bases spanning the gap. The CDR3 coding sequence is TGTGCCAGCAGCGTAGCGGAATTCCCGGGGGTCTGGGAGCAGTACTTC. Residues: CASSVAEFPGVWEQYF.

This chain joins TRBV5-1 and TRBJ1-1; TRBD1 matches at 9 bases. J was trimmed by 6 bases and V by 0 bases; bases with no gene match: 6. The CDR3 is 15 amino acids. Germline loops: CDR1 SGHRS, CDR2 YFSETQ. This chain's CDR3 is CASSLGDREFAEAFF. The CDR3 DNA sequence: TGCGCCAGCAGCTTGGGGGACAGGGAATTCGCTGAAGCTTTCTTT. Based on the CDR3 plus reference TRBV5-1 and TRBJ1-1, the full variable domain is KAGVTQTPRYLIKTRGQQVTLSCSPISGHRSVSWYQQTPGQGLQFLFEYFSETQRNKGNFPGRFSGRQFSNSRSEMNVSTLELGDSALYLCASSLGDREFAEAFFGQGTRLTVV.

The V call is TRBV18, the J call TRBJ2-3; maybe TRBD1 (8 bases). The CDR3 contains 16 residues. V was trimmed by 6 bases and J by 3 bases, leaving 19 bases between them. Germline loops: CDR1 KGHSH, CDR2 LQKENI. The CDR3 nucleotides read TGTGCCAGCTCCGCCGGCGGGGGACAGGCAACAGATACGCAGTATTTT. Amino acid sequence: CASSAGGGQATDTQYF.

V usage is TRBV7-2 and J usage is TRBJ2-7; possible D gene TRBD2, 5 bases. CDR1 is SGHTA and CDR2 is FQGNSA in the germline V gene. V dropped 4 bases and J dropped 1 base, with 8 bases sitting between them. CDR3 size: 13 residues. The CDR3 reads CASSYEGSYEQYF. DNA for the CDR3: TGTGCCAGCAGCTACGAGGGTTCCTACGAGCAGTACTTC.

V is TRBV25-1 and J is TRBJ1-1; D is unclear. The CDR3 has 14 residues. The V and J ends lost 3 bases and 4 bases respectively, with 12 bases between them. Germline lookup yields CDR1 MGHDK and CDR2 SYGVNS. The CDR3 nucleotides are TGTGCCAGCAGTGATACCGATTCGGGCACTGAAGCTTTCTTT. It codes for CASSDTDSGTEAFF.

The chain uses TRBV2 and TRBJ2-3; D is unclear. V lost 6 bases and J 2 bases, leaving 6 bases between the germline ends. CDR3 size: 12 residues. The germline V gene encodes CDR1 SNHLY and CDR2 FYNNEI. The CDR3 sequence: CASRRITDTQYF. DNA for the CDR3: TGTGCCAGCAGGAGGATCACAGATACGCAGTATTTT.

The chain carries TRBV5-1 and TRBJ1-1, with TRBD1 matching over 7 bases. This CDR3 is built from 15 residues. Germline lookup yields CDR1 SGHRS and CDR2 YFSETQ. V lost 2 bases and J lost 4; bases outside the gene matches: 8. DNA of the CDR3: TGCGCCAGCAGCTTTGGGACAGCCGAGGGCACTGAAGCTTTCTTT. Translated: CASSFGTAEGTEAFF.

In its sample, this clone was seen a few times. The V gene is TRBV5-1, the J gene TRBJ1-1; 8 positions agree with TRBD1. The ends lost 0 bases at V and 4 bases at J; junction bases unmatched: 2. Germline CDR1 SGHRS, CDR2 YFSETQ. The CDR3 has 14 amino acids. This chain's CDR3 is CASSLEQGVTEAFF. CDR3 nucleotide sequence: TGCGCCAGCAGCTTGGAACAGGGGGTCACTGAAGCTTTCTTT.

J is TRBJ1-2 and V is TRBV19, with 8 bases aligning to TRBD1. The V segment lost 9 bases and the J segment 8 bases; nucleotides outside the gene matches: 11. Germline V gene lookup returns CDR1 LNHDA and CDR2 SQIVND (reference sequence). This CDR3 contains 13 residues. CDR3 bases: TGTGCCAGAAACCCGACAGGGGAGGGAGGCTACACCTTC. Translated: CARNPTGEGGYTF.

The chain employs TRBV18 and TRBJ1-1; D gene uncertain. Germline CDR1 is KGHSH and CDR2 is LQKENI. Trimming shortened V by 6 bases and J by 8 bases, and 16 bases separated the two germline ends. CDR3 size: 13 residues. CDR3 protein: CASSPTASWEAFF. The CDR3 DNA reads TGTGCCAGCTCGCCAACAGCCTCCTGGGAAGCTTTCTTT.